The 27 T cell receptor beta chains listed next were all sequenced from one sample in a study of blood T cell repertoires in COVID-19. Sequencing used immunoSEQ multiplex PCR; TCRdb keeps in-frame clones, though not all of them. The table lists under 250,000 clones, about 79% of them singletons. Material for sequencing was peripheral blood. These receptor sequences come from a man of 80 years or more with acute or convalescent COVID-19.

The sample holds a few counts of this clone. V and J are TRBV5-4 and TRBJ2-2, with 12 nucleotides matching TRBD2. This CDR3 comprises 18 residues. The germline V gene encodes CDR1 SGHNT and CDR2 YYREEE (reference sequence). Unmatched junction bases numbered 11, after V lost 6 bases and J lost 2 bases. The CDR3 DNA reads as TGTGCCAGCACTATTGCCCGACTAGCGGGGGCCAACACCGGGGAGCTGTTTTTT. This gives the protein CASTIARLAGANTGELFF.

V gene TRBV7-9 combines with J gene TRBJ1-1, with D possibly being TRBD1 (6 bases). CDR3 length: 15 amino acids. Germline lookup yields CDR1 SEHNR and CDR2 FQNEAQ (reference sequence). Between the trimmed V and J ends, which lost 1 base and 5 bases, there was a span of 14 bases. DNA for the CDR3: TGTGCCAGCAGCTTAGGGGTCAGGGGTTTTACTGAAGCTTTCTTT. The encoded protein is CASSLGVRGFTEAFF.

Only a few counts were recorded for this clone. This chain joins TRBV19 and TRBJ1-1; D ambiguous. CDR3 length equals 11 residues. Trimming left V 3 bases short and J 9 bases short, with 8 bases between. Germline CDR1 LNHDA, CDR2 SQIVND (reference sequence). This CDR3 is CASSMGLKAFF. The CDR3 nucleotides read TGTGCCAGTAGTATGGGCCTTAAAGCTTTCTTT.

This clone was seen only a few times. The V call is TRBV3-1 (or the pseudogene TRBV3-2), the J call TRBJ2-1, with D maybe TRBD1 (6 bases). Germline lookup yields CDR1 LGHDT and CDR2 YNNKEL (reference sequence). The length of the CDR3 is 15 residues. Trimming took 3 bases from V and 5 from J, leaving 14 bases between them. The CDR3 spells CASSQGARANNEQFF. The CDR3, as DNA: TGTGCCAGCAGCCAGGGGGCCAGGGCAAACAATGAGCAGTTCTTC.

The chain links TRBV19 to TRBJ2-7; possible D gene TRBD2, 5 bases. The CDR3 length is 13 residues. The ends were cut back, 5 bases at V and 3 bases at J, with 11 bases in the middle. The V gene's germline CDR1 is LNHDA and CDR2 SQIVND (reference sequence). CDR3 bases: TGTGCCAGTAGTGCGACTGGGAGCTACGAGCAGTACTTC. Translating it yields CASSATGSYEQYF.

The V and J genes are TRBV11-1 and TRBJ2-5; D is possibly TRBD2 (6 bases). V was clipped by 5 bases and J by 5 bases, with 18 bases between them. This CDR3 has 15 residues. Germline CDR1 reads SGHAT; CDR2 reads FQDESV (reference sequence). CDR3 region: CASSLSGSWGETQYF. CDR3 DNA sequence: TGTGCCAGCAGCCTTAGCGGCTCTTGGGGGGAGACCCAGTACTTC.

V and J are TRBV6-2 or TRBV6-3 and TRBJ2-2, with TRBD1 identical over 10 bases. This CDR3 region has 16 residues. Germline V gives CDR1 MNHEY, CDR2 SVGEGT. J was trimmed by 4 bases and V by 2 bases; bases with no gene match: 4. The chain's CDR3 is CASSYLRDRGTGELFF. The DNA for the CDR3 is TGTGCCAGCAGTTACCTCCGGGACAGGGGCACCGGGGAGCTGTTTTTT.

The CDR3 DNA sequence: TGTGCCAGCAGCTCGAGAGGACTAGCGGGGGAGTACGAGCAGTACTTC. Its protein product is CASSSRGLAGEYEQYF. This chain connects TRBV7-8 to TRBJ2-7, with 13 bases matching TRBD2. Looked up from germline, CDR1 is SGHVS and CDR2 is FQNEAQ. V lost 4 bases and J lost 4; bases outside the gene matches: 7. This CDR3 spans 16 amino acids.

The V gene is TRBV13, the J gene TRBJ2-1; 11 nucleotides match TRBD2. This CDR3 is 16 amino acids long. CDR1 and CDR2 (germline): PRHDT, FYEKMQ (reference sequence). J gave up 4 bases and V 5 bases, and 7 bases lay outside the gene matches. CDR3 in DNA: TGTGCCAGCAGCCTCAGACTAGCGGGAATGTACAATGAGCAGTTCTTC. Translated: CASSLRLAGMYNEQFF.

The rearrangement uses TRBV6-5 and TRBJ2-5; TRBD2 might be the D (6 bases). The V gene's germline CDR1 is MNHEY and CDR2 SVGAGI. The CDR3 extends over 14 amino acids. The V end was cut by 0 bases, the J end by 5 bases, with 10 bases between. The CDR3 reads CASSYSTGSETQYF. CDR3 sequence (DNA): TGTGCCAGCAGTTACTCGACCGGGAGCGAGACCCAGTACTTC.

The chain employs TRBV14 and TRBJ2-5, with TRBD1 as a possible D gene (5 bases). The V end lost 1 base, the J end lost 2 bases, and 14 bases lay between the germline ends. In germline, CDR1 is SGHDN, CDR2 FVKESK. This CDR3 has 16 amino acids. DNA for the CDR3: TGTGCCAGCAGCCAAGGCTCGGCAGGGCCTCAAGAGACCCAGTACTTC. It codes for CASSQGSAGPQETQYF.

The V call is TRBV30, the J call TRBJ1-3; TRBD1 matches at 8 bases. CDR1 is GTSNPN, CDR2 SVGIG, per germline (reference sequence). V dropped 3 bases and J dropped 0; count of bases not matched to a gene: 10. CDR3 length: 17 amino acids. CDR3 loop: CAWRYPSTGGSGNTIYF. CDR3 DNA sequence: TGTGCCTGGAGGTACCCTTCAACAGGGGGCTCTGGAAACACCATATATTTT.

The rearrangement joins TRBV24-1 to TRBJ1-5, with a possible D match to TRBD1 (5 bases). Germline V gene data show CDR1 as KGHDR and CDR2 as SFDVKD. The CDR3 length is 15 residues. Trimming shortened V by 6 bases and J by 7 bases, and 18 bases separated the two germline ends. For the CDR3, the DNA is TGTGCCACCAGTCAGCGGGGCGCGGGTCAACAGCCCCAGCATTTT. Encoded protein: CATSQRGAGQQPQHF.

The rearrangement links TRBV5-1 to TRBJ2-7, with 7 bases that match TRBD2. V shed 4 bases and J 2 bases; nucleotides not matched to a gene: 9. Germline-derived CDR1 and CDR2 are SGHRS and YFSETQ. The CDR3 is made up of 15 amino acids. In nucleotides, the CDR3 is TGCGCCAGCAGCCCCGGGGGAGGGGTGACCTACGAGCAGTACTTC. This encodes CASSPGGGVTYEQYF. Drawing the rest from reference TRBV5-1 and TRBJ2-7, the complete variable domain is KAGVTQTPRYLIKTRGQQVTLSCSPISGHRSVSWYQQTPGQGLQFLFEYFSETQRNKGNFPGRFSGRQFSNSRSEMNVSTLELGDSALYLCASSPGGGVTYEQYFGPGTRLTVT.

The gene calls are TRBV5-1 and TRBJ2-7; TRBD1 matches 7 bases. The CDR3 has 15 amino acids. Germline trimming cut 4 bases from V and 2 bases from J; bases unmatched to any gene: 9. Germline V lookup: CDR1 SGHRS, CDR2 YFSETQ. In DNA form, the CDR3 reads TGCGCCAGCAGCCCAGGGGGTACCCATCCCTACGAGCAGTACTTC. Protein: CASSPGGTHPYEQYF.

This chain uses TRBV5-1 with TRBJ1-2, with D unresolved. This CDR3 contains 13 residues. Germline lookup yields CDR1 SGHRS and CDR2 YFSETQ. Trimming pared 4 bases from V and 4 bases from J, leaving 11 bases between. The CDR3 DNA reads as TGCGCCAGCAGCGCCGGTTCAGGCTATGGCTACACCTTC. It translates to CASSAGSGYGYTF. The full variable domain, in which reference TRBV5-1 and TRBJ1-2 provide the parts outside the CDR3, is KAGVTQTPRYLIKTRGQQVTLSCSPISGHRSVSWYQQTPGQGLQFLFEYFSETQRNKGNFPGRFSGRQFSNSRSEMNVSTLELGDSALYLCASSAGSGYGYTFGSGTRLTVV.

The chain carries TRBV29-1 and TRBJ1-1; TRBD1 matches 7 bases. The CDR3 sequence is 13 residues long. The germline CDR1 and CDR2 sequences are SQVTM and ANQGSEA. The ends lost 4 bases at V and 0 bases at J; junction bases unmatched: 2. The CDR3 DNA sequence: TGCAGCGTTGGAGACAGGGTGAACACTGAAGCTTTCTTT. It is translated as CSVGDRVNTEAFF.

This clone was counted only a few times. The genes are TRBV7-9 and TRBJ1-6; the match to TRBD1 covers 8 bases. Unmatched junction bases numbered 4, after V lost 5 bases and J lost 7 bases. CDR3 length: 14 residues. CDR1 and CDR2 (germline): SEHNR, FQNEAQ (reference sequence). This chain's CDR3 is CASSKDRVNSPLHF. The CDR3 region has the DNA TGTGCCAGCAGCAAGGACAGGGTCAATTCACCCCTCCACTTT.

The J gene is TRBJ1-6, the V gene TRBV3-1 (or the pseudogene TRBV3-2); 7 bases are a match to TRBD1. The V gene's germline CDR1 is LGHDT and CDR2 YNNKEL (reference sequence). Trimming took 4 bases from V and 11 from J; bases not matched to a gene: 8. CDR3 length: 14 amino acids. The CDR3 loop reads CASSLRQGRTPLHF. CDR3 bases: TGTGCCAGCAGCCTTCGACAGGGTAGGACACCCCTCCACTTT.

The chain employs TRBV29-1 and TRBJ2-7; possible D gene TRBD1, 5 bases. Germline values: CDR1 SQVTM, CDR2 ANQGSEA. This CDR3 has 14 amino acids. V was clipped by 6 bases and J by 4 bases, with 19 bases between them. DNA of the CDR3: TGCAGCGTGGTAGACAGTGATAAAGAATACGAGCAGTACTTC. Encoded protein: CSVVDSDKEYEQYF.

The chain carries TRBV12-3 or TRBV12-4 and TRBJ1-1; D remains unclear. V dropped 4 bases and J dropped 5 bases, with 8 bases sitting between them. This CDR3 region has 12 residues. CDR3 region: CASSSGRTEAFF. The DNA of the CDR3 is TGTGCCAGCAGTTCGGGTCGGACTGAAGCTTTCTTT.

V and J are TRBV19 and TRBJ2-2; weak D call: TRBD1 (6 bases). V shed 6 bases and J shed 4 bases, with 15 bases lying between them. This CDR3 region has 15 residues. From germline, CDR1 is LNHDA and CDR2 SQIVND (reference sequence). The CDR3 DNA is TGTGCCAGTAGGTGGACAGTTAGTTCCACCGGGGAGCTGTTTTTT. It yields the protein CASRWTVSSTGELFF. The full variable domain, completed using reference TRBV19 and TRBJ2-2, is DGGITQSPKYLFRKEGQNVTLSCEQNLNHDAMYWYRQDPGQGLRLIYYSQIVNDFQKGDIAEGYSVSREKKESFPLTVTSAQKNPTAFYLCASRWTVSSTGELFFGEGSRLTVL.

The chain carries TRBV28 and TRBJ2-1, with 10 bases identical to TRBD1. Trimming took 3 bases from V and 4 from J; bases not matched to a gene: 3. Germline V gives CDR1 MDHEN, CDR2 SYDVKM. The CDR3 consists of 15 residues. In DNA form, the CDR3 reads TGTGCCAGCAGTTTCGTGGACAGGGGGTACAATGAGCAGTTCTTC. As protein: CASSFVDRGYNEQFF.

The rearrangement uses TRBV5-1 and TRBJ2-3; TRBD1 agrees at 7 bases. This CDR3 is 17 amino acids long. Trimming cost V 4 bases and J 1 base; bases outside gene matches: 12. Germline V gives CDR1 SGHRS, CDR2 YFSETQ. The CDR3 coding sequence is TGCGCCAGCAGCCCGACCCCAGGGGGAGCGGGCACAGATACGCAGTATTTT. Residues: CASSPTPGGAGTDTQYF.

This chain uses TRBV5-1 with TRBJ2-1; D might be TRBD2 (6 bases). Germline values: CDR1 SGHRS, CDR2 YFSETQ. Trimming cost V 4 bases and J 6 bases, with 14 bases left between them. The CDR3 extends over 14 amino acids. Written as DNA, the CDR3 is TGCGCCAGCAGCCGCTTGGAGGGGCGCAATGAGCAGTTCTTC. The encoded protein is CASSRLEGRNEQFF.

In its sample, this clone was seen a few times. The V and J genes are TRBV5-1 and TRBJ2-1; weak D call: TRBD2 (5 bases). This CDR3 contains 17 residues. V shed 0 bases and J shed 0 bases, with 13 bases lying between them. Germline V CDR1 and CDR2: SGHRS, YFSETQ. The CDR3 is CASSLGVVGSSYNEQFF. In nucleotides, the CDR3 is TGCGCCAGCAGCTTGGGCGTGGTTGGGAGCTCCTACAATGAGCAGTTCTTC.

The chain uses TRBV5-1 and TRBJ2-3, with a tentative D call TRBD2 (5 bases). The germline V gene encodes CDR1 SGHRS and CDR2 YFSETQ. V was shortened by 0 bases and J by 6 bases, with 17 bases between the two germline ends. This CDR3 has 16 residues. DNA of the CDR3: TGCGCCAGCAGCTTGGCGGGGTTCCACTCCGAGGATACGCAGTATTTT. It codes for CASSLAGFHSEDTQYF.